Sequencing of this T cell receptor beta chain was carried out in a study of shared clonotypes between healthy human individuals. Adult donors, all healthy and HIV-negative, had no recent acute infections or vaccinations. Into CD45RA+ naive and CD45RA-negative memory subsets, the CD4+ cells were split. V gave up 3 bases and J gave up 3 bases, with 9 bases separating them. The CDR3 contains 13 residues. Germline-derived CDR1 and CDR2 are SGHVS and FNYEAQ. Every immunoSEQ plate was one replicate of a subset's evenly spread DNA. This table comes from immunoSEQ multiplex PCR, and its TCRdb copy is limited to in-frame clones, with some not included. This sample carries approximately 1,500,000 clones, roughly 96% of them seen once, and the ten largest clones take about 1.2%. Only one count was recorded for this clone. Its antigen is currently unknown. Study conclusions and caveats: Shared clonotypes: roughly 4.5% naive CD4, 3.5% to 4% naive CD8, roughly 2.2% memory CD4, roughly 0.4% memory CD8.

The chain couples TRBV7-6 to TRBJ2-7; D unclear. The sequenced sample was naive CD4+ T cells sorted from blood. Subset: CD45RA+ positively selected. The TCR originated in a man aged 30 to 45 in good health. CDR3 region: CASSLIWSYEQYF. CDR3 in DNA: TGTGCCAGCAGCTTGATTTGGAGCTACGAGCAGTACTTC. The full variable domain, rest sourced from reference TRBV7-6 and TRBJ2-7, is GAGVSQSPRYKVTKRGQDVALRCDPISGHVSLYWYRQALGQGPEFLTYFNYEAQQDKSGLPNDRFSAERPEGSISTLTIQRTEQRDSAMYRCASSLIWSYEQYFGPGTRLTVT.